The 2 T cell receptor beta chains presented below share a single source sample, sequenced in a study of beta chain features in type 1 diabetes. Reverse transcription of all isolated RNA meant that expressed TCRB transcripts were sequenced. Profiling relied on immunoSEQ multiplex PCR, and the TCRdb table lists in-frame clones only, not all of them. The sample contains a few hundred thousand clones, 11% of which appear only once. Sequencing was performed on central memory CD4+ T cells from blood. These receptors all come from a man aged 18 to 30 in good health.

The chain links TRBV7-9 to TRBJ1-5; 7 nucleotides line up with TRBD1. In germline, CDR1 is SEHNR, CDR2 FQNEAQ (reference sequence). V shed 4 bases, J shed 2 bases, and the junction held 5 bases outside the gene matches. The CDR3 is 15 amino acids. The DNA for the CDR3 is TGTGCCAGCAGCTATTTCACAGGGGGCAATCAGCCCCAGCATTTT. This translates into CASSYFTGGNQPQHF.

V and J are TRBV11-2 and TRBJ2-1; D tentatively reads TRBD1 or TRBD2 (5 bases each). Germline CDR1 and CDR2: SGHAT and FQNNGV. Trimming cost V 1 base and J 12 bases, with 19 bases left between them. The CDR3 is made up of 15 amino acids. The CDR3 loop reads CASSLGAPITGGQFF. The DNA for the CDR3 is TGTGCCAGCAGCTTAGGGGCCCCGATTACAGGAGGGCAGTTCTTC.